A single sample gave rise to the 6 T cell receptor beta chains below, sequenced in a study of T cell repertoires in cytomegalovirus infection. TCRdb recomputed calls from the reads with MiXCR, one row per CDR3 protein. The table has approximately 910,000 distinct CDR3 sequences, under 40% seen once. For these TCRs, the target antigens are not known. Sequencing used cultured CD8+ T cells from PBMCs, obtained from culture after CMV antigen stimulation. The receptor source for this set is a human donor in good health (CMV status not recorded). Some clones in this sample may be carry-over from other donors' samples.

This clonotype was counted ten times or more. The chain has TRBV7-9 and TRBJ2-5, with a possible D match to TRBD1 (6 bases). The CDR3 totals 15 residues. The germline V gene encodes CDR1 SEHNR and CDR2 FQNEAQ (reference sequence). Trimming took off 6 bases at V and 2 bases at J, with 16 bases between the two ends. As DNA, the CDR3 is TGTGCCAGCAGAGCGCTCCAGGGGCCTCAAGAGACCCAGTACTTC. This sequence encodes CASRALQGPQETQYF.

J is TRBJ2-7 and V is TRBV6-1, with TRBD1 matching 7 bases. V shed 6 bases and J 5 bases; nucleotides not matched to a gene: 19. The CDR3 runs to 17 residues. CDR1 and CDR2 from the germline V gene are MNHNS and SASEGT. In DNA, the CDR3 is TGTGCCAGCAGCAGAAACCCCCCGGGACAGAGAAGGGACGAGCAGTACGTC. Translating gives CASSRNPPGQRRDEQYV.

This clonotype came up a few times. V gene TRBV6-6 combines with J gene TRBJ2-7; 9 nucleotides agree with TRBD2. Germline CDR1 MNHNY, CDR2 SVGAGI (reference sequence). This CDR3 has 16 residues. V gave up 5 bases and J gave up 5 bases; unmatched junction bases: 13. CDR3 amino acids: CASSPVPGGGADEQYF. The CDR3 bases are TGTGCCAGCAGTCCCGTGCCGGGCGGGGGGGCCGACGAGCAGTACTTC.

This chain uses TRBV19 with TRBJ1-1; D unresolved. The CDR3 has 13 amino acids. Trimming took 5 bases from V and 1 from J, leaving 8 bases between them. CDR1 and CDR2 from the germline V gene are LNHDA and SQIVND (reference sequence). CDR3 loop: CASSERENTEAFF. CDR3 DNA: TGTGCCAGTAGTGAACGGGAGAACACTGAAGCTTTCTTT.

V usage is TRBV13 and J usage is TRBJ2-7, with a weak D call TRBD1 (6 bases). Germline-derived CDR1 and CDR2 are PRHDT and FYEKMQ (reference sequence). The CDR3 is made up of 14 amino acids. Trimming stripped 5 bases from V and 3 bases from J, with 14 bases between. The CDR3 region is CASSHHGQRYEQYF. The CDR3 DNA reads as TGTGCCAGCAGCCACCACGGACAGCGCTACGAGCAGTACTTC.

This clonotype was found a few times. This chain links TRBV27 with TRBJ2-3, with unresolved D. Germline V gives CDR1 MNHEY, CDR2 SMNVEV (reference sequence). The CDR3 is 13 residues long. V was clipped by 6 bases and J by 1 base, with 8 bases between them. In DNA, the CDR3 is TGTGCCAGCAGCGATGCGGGCACAGATACGCAGTATTTT. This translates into CASSDAGTDTQYF.